The sequence of this T cell receptor beta chain was determined in a study of cytomegalovirus exposure and HLA in healthy donors. The study, taken as a whole, reports: When a later analysis compared HLA-associated TCR beta chains with equally common others, the HLA-associated chains turned out to be more clonally expanded and to have lower generation probabilities. Within the data, a cluster of highly shared sequence variants was likely a sequencing artifact.

The PCR used 60 Vbeta and 13 Jbeta primers. Measured with immunoSEQ multiplex PCR; TCRdb has only the in-frame clones, and not every one. Seen here are under 150,000 clones, around 79% observed once, and the top ten hold less than 2%. This clone was recorded only once. Its target is unknown. This TCR came from a woman in her 30s in good health and CMV-seronegative. The sequencing sample was made of PBMCs.

CDR3 region: CASSRGTVGDTIYF. CDR3 nucleotides: TGTGCCAGCAGCCGAGGGACAGTCGGGGACACCATATATTTT. V and J are TRBV7-3 and TRBJ1-3; 7 bases are shared with TRBD1. The CDR3 runs to 14 residues. Germline V gene data show CDR1 as SGHTA and CDR2 as FQGTGA. V shed 5 bases, J shed 8 bases, and the junction held 9 bases outside the gene matches.